This T cell receptor beta chain was captured by sequencing in a study of T cell clonality in common variable immunodeficiency. Germline V gene sequence: CDR1 LNHDA, CDR2 SQIVND (reference sequence). V was pared by 4 bases and J by 6 bases, with 5 bases of the junction left unmatched. The CDR3 runs 16 residues. Study-level points and caveats: Authors noted CVID clonality's cause needs subpopulation repertoire sequencing. Compared with controls, CVID subjects had fewer shared TCRbeta clones.

Method: immunoSEQ multiplex PCR; TCRdb's copy keeps in-frame clones and lacks some. The data list roughly 34,000 clones, none observed once; around 3.2% falls to the top ten. Most patients and controls had Caucasian heritage. Each donor provided 5 to 8 ml of heparinized whole blood. This clone was counted many times. Its matching antigen is unknown. The observed sequence ends 3 residues before the CDR3 terminus, with the missing tail filled in from the germline J gene. This receptor was obtained from a person aged 18-70 years in good health. This chain joins TRBV19 and TRBJ2-1; 14 bases align to TRBD2. Sequencing used peripheral blood mononuclear cells. CDR3 loop: CASSRKGTSGSNEQFF. Incomplete CDR3 DNA: TGTGCCAGTAGTAGGAAAGGGACTAGCGGGAGCAATGAG. The whole variable domain, remainder taken from reference TRBV19 and TRBJ2-1, is DGGITQSPKYLFRKEGQNVTLSCEQNLNHDAMYWYRQDPGQGLRLIYYSQIVNDFQKGDIAEGYSVSREKKESFPLTVTSAQKNPTAFYLCASSRKGTSGSNEQFFGPGTRLTVL.